Below, 3 T cell receptor beta chains from the same sample are listed, as sequenced in a study of T cells in women clearing cervical HPV infection. Assay: immunoSEQ multiplex PCR; the TCRdb copy retains only in-frame clones and omits some. This sample's clone table lists roughly 14,000 clones. Material: blood buffy coat. The receptors shown here come from a woman aged 18 to 69 with a cervical HPV16 infection that either progressed to CIN3+ or cleared (not recorded which).

Turning to this clone: The CDR3 end falls 3 residues outside the read, so it is completed with the germline J gene. This rearrangement joins TRBV5-1 to TRBJ1-4; a weak D match, TRBD1 (6 bases). Deletions cut 4 bases from V and 5 bases from J, with 18 bases between. The germline V gene encodes CDR1 SGHRS and CDR2 YFSETQ. This CDR3 comprises 16 residues. CDR3 DNA, as far as it was read: TGCGCCAGCAGCCAGGTCTCCGGTGGGGGCAATGAAAAA. Protein sequence: CASSQVSGGGNEK. From start to end, the CDR3 is CASSQVSGGGNEKLFF.

Concerning this clone: Read data end 3 residues before the CDR3 end; the end is taken from the germline J gene. The rearrangement uses TRBV7-9 and TRBJ2-2; TRBD1 might be the D (6 bases). The CDR3 contains 14 residues. The germline V gene has CDR1 SEHNR and CDR2 FQNEAQ (reference sequence). The CDR3 bases that were read are TGTGCCAGCAGCCACCGGGACACCAATGAAAAG. It is translated as CASSHRDTNEK. The whole CDR3 reads CASSHRDTNEKLFF.

Regarding this clone: The read stops 3 residues short of the end of the CDR3; the missing end is completed from the germline J gene. V and J are TRBV19 and TRBJ2-5; 12 bases line up with TRBD2. Germline V gene data show CDR1 as LNHDA and CDR2 as SQIVND (reference sequence). The CDR3 consists of 14 residues. The J segment lost 5 bases and the V segment lost 8 bases, leaving 6 bases of the junction unmatched. The DNA read from the CDR3 is TGTGCCAGTTCTAGCGGGGGGGCCGTGGAGACC. It codes for CASSSGGAVET. The entire CDR3 sequence reads CASSSGGAVETQYF. The full variable domain, with the rest looked up from reference TRBV19 and TRBJ2-5, is DGGITQSPKYLFRKEGQNVTLSCEQNLNHDAMYWYRQDPGQGLRLIYYSQIVNDFQKGDIAEGYSVSREKKESFPLTVTSAQKNPTAFYLCASSSGGAVETQYFGPGTRLLVL.